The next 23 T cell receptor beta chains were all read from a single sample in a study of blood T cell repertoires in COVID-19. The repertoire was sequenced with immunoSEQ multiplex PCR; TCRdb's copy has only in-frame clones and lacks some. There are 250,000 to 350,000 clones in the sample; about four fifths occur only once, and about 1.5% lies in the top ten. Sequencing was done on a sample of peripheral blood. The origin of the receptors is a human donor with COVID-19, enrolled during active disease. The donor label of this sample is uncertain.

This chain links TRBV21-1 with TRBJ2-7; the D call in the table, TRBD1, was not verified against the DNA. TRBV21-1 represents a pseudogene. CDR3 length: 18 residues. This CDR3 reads CASSKKRGSGAPTYEQYF. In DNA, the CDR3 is TGTGCCAGCAGCAAAAAAAGGGGGTCGGGCGCACCGACCTACGAGCAGTACTTC.

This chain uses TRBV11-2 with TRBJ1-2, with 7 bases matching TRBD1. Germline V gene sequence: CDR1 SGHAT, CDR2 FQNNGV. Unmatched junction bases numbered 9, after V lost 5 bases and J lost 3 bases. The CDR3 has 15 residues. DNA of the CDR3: TGTGCCAGCAGCCAAGACCCGGGACAGCACTATGGCTACACCTTC. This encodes CASSQDPGQHYGYTF. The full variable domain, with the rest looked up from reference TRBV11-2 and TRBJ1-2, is EAGVAQSPRYKIIEKRQSVAFWCNPISGHATLYWYQQILGQGPKLLIQFQNNGVVDDSQLPKDRFSAERLKGVDSTLKIQPAKLEDSAVYLCASSQDPGQHYGYTFGSGTRLTVV.

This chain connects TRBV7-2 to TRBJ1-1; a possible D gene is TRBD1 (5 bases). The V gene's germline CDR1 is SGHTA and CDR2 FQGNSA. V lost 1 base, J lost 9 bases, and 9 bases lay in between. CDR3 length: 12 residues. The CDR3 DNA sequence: TGTGCCAGCAGCTTAGGGAGGGGCCAAGCTTTCTTT. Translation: CASSLGRGQAFF.

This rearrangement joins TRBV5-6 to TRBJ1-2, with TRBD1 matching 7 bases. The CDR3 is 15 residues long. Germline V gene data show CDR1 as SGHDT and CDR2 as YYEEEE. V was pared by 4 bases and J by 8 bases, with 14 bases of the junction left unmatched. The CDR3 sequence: CASSQLGQASSGYTF. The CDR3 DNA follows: TGTGCCAGCAGCCAACTAGGACAGGCCTCCTCCGGCTACACCTTC.

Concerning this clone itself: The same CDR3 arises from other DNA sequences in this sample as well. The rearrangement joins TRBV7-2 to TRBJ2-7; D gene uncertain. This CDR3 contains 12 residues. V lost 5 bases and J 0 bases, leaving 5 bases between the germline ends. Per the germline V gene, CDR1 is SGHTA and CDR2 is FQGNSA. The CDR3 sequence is CASSPSSYEQYF. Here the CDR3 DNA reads TGTGCCAGCAGCCCCAGCTCCTACGAGCAGTACTTC.

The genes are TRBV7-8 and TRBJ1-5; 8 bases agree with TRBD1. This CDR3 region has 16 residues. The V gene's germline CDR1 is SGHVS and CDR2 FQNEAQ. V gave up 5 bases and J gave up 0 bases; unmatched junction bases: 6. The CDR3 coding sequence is TGTGCCAGCAGCCCACTGACAGGGGTTAGCAATCAGCCCCAGCATTTT. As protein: CASSPLTGVSNQPQHF.

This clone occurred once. CDR3 loop: CASSLYQGTGNTGELFF. CDR3 DNA: TGTGCCAGCAGCTTATACCAGGGGACAGGGAACACCGGGGAGCTGTTTTTT. The rearrangement joins TRBV6-2 or TRBV6-3 to TRBJ2-2; 8 nucleotides line up with TRBD1. Germline V gene sequence: CDR1 MNHEY, CDR2 SVGEGT. After removal of 6 bases from V and 1 base from J, the junction contained 10 bases not matched to a gene. CDR3 size: 17 residues.

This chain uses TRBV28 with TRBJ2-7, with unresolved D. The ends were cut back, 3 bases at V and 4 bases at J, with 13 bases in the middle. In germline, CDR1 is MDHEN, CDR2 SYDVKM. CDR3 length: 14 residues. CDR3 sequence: CASSFERIPYEQYF. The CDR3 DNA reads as TGTGCCAGCAGTTTCGAGCGAATTCCTTACGAGCAGTACTTC.

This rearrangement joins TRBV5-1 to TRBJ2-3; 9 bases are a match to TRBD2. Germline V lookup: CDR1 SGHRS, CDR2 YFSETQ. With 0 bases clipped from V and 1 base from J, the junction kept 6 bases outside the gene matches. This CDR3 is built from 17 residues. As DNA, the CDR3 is TGCGCCAGCAGCTTGGACGATAGCGGGAGCGGCACAGATACGCAGTATTTT. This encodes CASSLDDSGSGTDTQYF.

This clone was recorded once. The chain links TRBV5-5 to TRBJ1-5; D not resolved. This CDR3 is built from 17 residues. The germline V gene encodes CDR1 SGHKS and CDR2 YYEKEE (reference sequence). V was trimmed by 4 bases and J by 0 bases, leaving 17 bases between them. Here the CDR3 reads CASSPAGSTYSNQPQHF. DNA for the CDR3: TGTGCCAGCAGCCCGGCCGGGAGTACCTATAGCAATCAGCCCCAGCATTTT.

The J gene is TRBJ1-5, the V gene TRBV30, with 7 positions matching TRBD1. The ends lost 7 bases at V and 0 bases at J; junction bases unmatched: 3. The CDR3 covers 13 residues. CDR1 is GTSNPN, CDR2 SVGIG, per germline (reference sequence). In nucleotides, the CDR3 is TGTGCCTACGGGACAGATAGCAATCAGCCCCAGCATTTT. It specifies CAYGTDSNQPQHF.

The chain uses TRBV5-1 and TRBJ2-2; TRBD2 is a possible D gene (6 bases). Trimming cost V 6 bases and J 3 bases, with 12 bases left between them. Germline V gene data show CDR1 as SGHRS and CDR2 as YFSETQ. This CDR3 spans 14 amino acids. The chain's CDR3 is CASNPSVDTGELFF. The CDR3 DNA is TGCGCCAGCAATCCTAGCGTGGACACCGGGGAGCTGTTTTTT.

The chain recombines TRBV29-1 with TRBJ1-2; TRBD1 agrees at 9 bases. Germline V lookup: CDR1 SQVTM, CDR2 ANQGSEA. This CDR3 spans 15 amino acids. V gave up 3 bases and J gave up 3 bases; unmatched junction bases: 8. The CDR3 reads CSVDPTGGDDYGYTF. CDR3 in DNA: TGCAGCGTTGACCCCACAGGGGGCGACGACTATGGCTACACCTTC.

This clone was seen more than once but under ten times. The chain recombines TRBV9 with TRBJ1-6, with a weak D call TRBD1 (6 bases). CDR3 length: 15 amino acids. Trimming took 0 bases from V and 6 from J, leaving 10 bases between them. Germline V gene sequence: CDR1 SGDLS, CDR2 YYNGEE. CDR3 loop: CASSVVRGSNSPLHF. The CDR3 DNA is TGTGCCAGCAGCGTAGTCAGGGGAAGTAATTCACCCCTCCACTTT.

DNA of the CDR3: TGTGCCAGCAGCTTGAGTGGCGGGAACACTGAAGCTTTCTTT. It yields the protein CASSLSGGNTEAFF. The chain links TRBV9 to TRBJ1-1; D gene uncertain. This CDR3 is 14 amino acids long. Germline lookup yields CDR1 SGDLS and CDR2 YYNGEE. The V end lost 4 bases, the J end lost 1 base, and 11 bases lay between the germline ends. Together with reference TRBV9 and TRBJ1-1, the CDR3 gives the full variable domain: DSGVTQTPKHLITATGQRVTLRCSPRSGDLSVYWYQQSLDQGLQFLIQYYNGEERAKGNILERFSAQQFPDLHSELNLSSLELGDSALYFCASSLSGGNTEAFFGQGTRLTVV.

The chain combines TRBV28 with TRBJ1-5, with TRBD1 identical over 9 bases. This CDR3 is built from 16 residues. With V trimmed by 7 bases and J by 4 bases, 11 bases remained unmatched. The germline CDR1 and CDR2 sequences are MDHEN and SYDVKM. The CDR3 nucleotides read TGTGCCAGCACCCTTAACCGGGACAGGGTTAATCAGCCCCAGCATTTT. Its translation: CASTLNRDRVNQPQHF.

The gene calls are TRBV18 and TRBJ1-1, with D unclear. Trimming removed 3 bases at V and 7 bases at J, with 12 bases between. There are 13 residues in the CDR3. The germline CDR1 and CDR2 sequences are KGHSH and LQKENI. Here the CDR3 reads CASSPGLGYEAFF. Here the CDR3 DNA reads TGTGCCAGCTCACCCGGTTTGGGCTATGAAGCTTTCTTT.

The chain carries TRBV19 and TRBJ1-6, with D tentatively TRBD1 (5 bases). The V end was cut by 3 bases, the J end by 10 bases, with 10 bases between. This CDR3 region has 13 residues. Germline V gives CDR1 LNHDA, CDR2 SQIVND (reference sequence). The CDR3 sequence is CASSIAQESPLHF. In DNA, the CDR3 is TGTGCCAGTAGTATCGCACAGGAATCACCCCTCCACTTT.

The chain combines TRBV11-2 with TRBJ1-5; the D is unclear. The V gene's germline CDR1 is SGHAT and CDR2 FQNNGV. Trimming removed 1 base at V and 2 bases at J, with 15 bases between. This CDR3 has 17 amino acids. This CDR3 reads CASSLVGSPGGNQPQHF. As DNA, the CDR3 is TGTGCCAGCAGCTTAGTAGGGTCCCCGGGAGGCAATCAGCCCCAGCATTTT. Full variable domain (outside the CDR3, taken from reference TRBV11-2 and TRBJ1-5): EAGVAQSPRYKIIEKRQSVAFWCNPISGHATLYWYQQILGQGPKLLIQFQNNGVVDDSQLPKDRFSAERLKGVDSTLKIQPAKLEDSAVYLCASSLVGSPGGNQPQHFGDGTRLSIL.

The CDR3 coding sequence is TGTGCCAGCAGCGTAAGACTAGCGGGGTGGGAGCAGTTCTTC. Its protein product is CASSVRLAGWEQFF. This chain uses TRBV9 with TRBJ2-1; 11 nucleotides align to TRBD2. The V and J ends lost 1 base and 10 bases, in that order; junction bases with no gene match: 4. The CDR3 length is 14 residues. CDR1 SGDLS and CDR2 YYNGEE come from the germline V gene. The full variable domain, its missing parts supplied by reference TRBV9 and TRBJ2-1, is DSGVTQTPKHLITATGQRVTLRCSPRSGDLSVYWYQQSLDQGLQFLIQYYNGEERAKGNILERFSAQQFPDLHSELNLSSLELGDSALYFCASSVRLAGWEQFFGPGTRLTVL.

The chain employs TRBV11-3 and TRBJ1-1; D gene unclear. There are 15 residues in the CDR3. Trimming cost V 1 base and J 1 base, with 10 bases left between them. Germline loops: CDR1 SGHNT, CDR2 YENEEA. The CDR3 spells CASSLGSSPNTEAFF. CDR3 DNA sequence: TGTGCCAGCAGCTTAGGTAGTTCGCCGAACACTGAAGCTTTCTTT. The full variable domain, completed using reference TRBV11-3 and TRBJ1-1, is EAGVVQSPRYKIIEKKQPVAFWCNPISGHNTLYWYLQNLGQGPELLIRYENEEAVDDSQLPKDRFSAERLKGVDSTLKIQPAELGDSAVYLCASSLGSSPNTEAFFGQGTRLTVV.

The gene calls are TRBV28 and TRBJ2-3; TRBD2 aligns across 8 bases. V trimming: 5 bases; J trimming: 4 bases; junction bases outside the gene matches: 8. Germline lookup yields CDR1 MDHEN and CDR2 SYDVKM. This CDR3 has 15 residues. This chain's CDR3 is CASSPTGTSSDTQYF. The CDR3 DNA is TGTGCCAGCAGTCCAACCGGGACTAGTTCAGATACGCAGTATTTT.

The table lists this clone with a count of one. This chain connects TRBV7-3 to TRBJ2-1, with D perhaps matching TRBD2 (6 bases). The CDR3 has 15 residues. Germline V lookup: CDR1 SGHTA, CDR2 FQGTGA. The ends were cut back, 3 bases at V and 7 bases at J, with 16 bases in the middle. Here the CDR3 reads CASSFGGEGRNEQFF. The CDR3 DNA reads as TGTGCCAGCAGCTTCGGGGGAGAGGGGAGAAATGAGCAGTTCTTC.